One and the same sample provided the 26 T cell receptor beta chains below, sequenced in a study of CD8 T cells in ankylosing spondylitis. TCRdb analysed the 5' RACE reads with MiXCR anew, one entry per CDR3 protein. Of under 400,000 distinct CDR3 sequences in the sample, under 14% were seen once. Input material: blood, either unsorted or a sorted T cell fraction (not recorded which). Source of these receptors: a female donor with ankylosing spondylitis or in good health (not recorded which).

This clonotype has at least ten counts. V is TRBV29-1 and J is TRBJ2-5; the D gene is possibly TRBD1 (6 bases). CDR3 size: 13 residues. Germline-derived CDR1 and CDR2 are SQVTM and ANQGSEA. V gave up 6 bases and J gave up 5 bases, with 16 bases separating them. The CDR3 coding sequence is TGCAGCGTCGCCCTACAGGGCGGTGAGACCCAGTACTTC. This translates into CSVALQGGETQYF. The full variable domain, in which reference TRBV29-1 and TRBJ2-5 provide the parts outside the CDR3, is SAVISQKPSRDICQRGTSLTIQCQVDSQVTMMFWYRQQPGQSLTLIATANQGSEATYESGFVIDKFPISRPNLTFSTLTVSNMSPEDSSIYLCSVALQGGETQYFGPGTRLLVL.

The V call is TRBV27, the J call TRBJ2-1, with TRBD1 as a possible D gene (7 bases). The CDR3 has 15 amino acids. The V gene lost 11 bases and the J gene lost 2 bases, with 19 bases spanning the gap. CDR1 and CDR2 from the germline V gene are MNHEY and SMNVEV (reference sequence). CDR3 residues: CASHRRGPTYNEQFF. The CDR3 DNA sequence: TGTGCCTCACATCGGAGGGGGCCCACCTACAATGAGCAGTTCTTC.

This chain uses TRBV7-2 with TRBJ2-2; TRBD2 agrees at 13 bases. In germline, CDR1 is SGHTA, CDR2 FQGNSA. V was clipped by 5 bases and J by 1 base; unmatched bases: 4. This CDR3 comprises 17 residues. The CDR3 sequence is CASSKGLAGLNTGELFF. Written as DNA, the CDR3 is TGTGCCAGCAGCAAGGGACTAGCGGGGTTGAACACCGGGGAGCTGTTTTTT.

This clonotype was observed a handful of times. V is TRBV10-3 and J is TRBJ2-3; TRBD2 agrees at 9 bases. In germline, CDR1 is ENHRY, CDR2 SYGVKD. The trim removed 6 bases at V and 0 bases at J, leaving 4 bases unmatched. The CDR3 length is 15 residues. CDR3 sequence (DNA): TGTGCCATCAGCACTAGCGGGCAGAGCACAGATACGCAGTATTTT. Protein: CAISTSGQSTDTQYF.

In its sample, this clonotype was seen many times. The genes are TRBV4-1 and TRBJ2-7, with D possibly being TRBD1 (6 bases). The CDR3 length is 17 residues. Germline CDR1 and CDR2: MGHRA and YSYEKL. Deletions cut 1 base from V and 3 bases from J, with 19 bases between. The CDR3 loop reads CASSQARTGFYYYEQYF. For the CDR3, the DNA is TGCGCCAGCAGCCAAGCCCGAACAGGGTTCTACTACTACGAGCAGTACTTC.

This clonotype appeared many times. The V and J genes are TRBV5-1 and TRBJ2-2; weak D call: TRBD1 (6 bases). The germline V gene encodes CDR1 SGHRS and CDR2 YFSETQ. Trimming took off 1 base at V and 3 bases at J, with 10 bases between the two ends. CDR3 length: 15 residues. CDR3 amino acids: CASSLTPGDTGELFF. For the CDR3, the DNA is TGCGCCAGCAGCTTGACTCCAGGGGACACCGGGGAGCTGTTTTTT.

This clonotype was detected ten times or more. The chain combines TRBV6-1 with TRBJ1-5; D might be TRBD1 (6 bases). With 7 bases removed from V and 0 bases from J, the gap between germline ends came to 13 bases. Germline V gives CDR1 MNHNS, CDR2 SASEGT. The CDR3 consists of 15 residues. DNA of the CDR3: TGTGCCAGCACCATGAGGGGGGGTAGCAATCAGCCCCAGCATTTT. It yields the protein CASTMRGGSNQPQHF.

This clonotype was recorded many times. V is TRBV12-3 or TRBV12-4 and J is TRBJ1-2, with 12 bases fitting TRBD1. The CDR3 sequence is 16 residues long. The J segment lost 8 bases and the V segment lost 0 bases, leaving 7 bases of the junction unmatched. For the CDR3, the DNA is TGTGCCAGCAGTTTAGCGCGGGACAGGGGGCGAGACGGCTACACCTTC. Its protein product is CASSLARDRGRDGYTF.

Many counts were recorded for this clonotype. V usage is TRBV9 and J usage is TRBJ2-2; 8 positions agree with TRBD2. Germline CDR1 and CDR2: SGDLS and YYNGEE. V was clipped by 0 bases and J by 5 bases; unmatched bases: 3. The CDR3 length is 15 residues. The CDR3 reads CASSVGLAGTGELFF. For the CDR3, the DNA is TGTGCCAGCAGCGTAGGGCTAGCGGGTACCGGGGAGCTGTTTTTT.

This clonotype was recorded at least ten times. This CDR3 is CASSRNGLAGYNEQFF. In nucleotides, the CDR3 is TGTGCCAGCAGCCGAAACGGCCTAGCGGGCTACAATGAGCAGTTCTTC. The rearrangement joins TRBV7-2 to TRBJ2-1; 8 bases are a match to TRBD2. Looked up from germline, CDR1 is SGHTA and CDR2 is FQGNSA. The CDR3 contains 16 residues. The V and J ends lost 5 bases and 3 bases, in that order; junction bases with no gene match: 9.

This clonotype was detected ten times or more. The chain links TRBV5-1 to TRBJ2-3, with TRBD2 identical over 9 bases. Per germline, CDR1 SGHRS and CDR2 YFSETQ. V shed 0 bases, J shed 3 bases, and the junction held 8 bases outside the gene matches. There are 17 residues in the CDR3. CDR3 in DNA: TGCGCCAGCAGCTTGGCTATAACTAGCGGGCCGACAGATACGCAGTATTTT. This translates into CASSLAITSGPTDTQYF.

This chain links TRBV5-1 with TRBJ2-1; 11 bases line up with TRBD2. The CDR3 totals 16 residues. The V gene end was trimmed by 1 base and the J gene end by 8 bases; junction bases not matched to a gene: 8. From germline, CDR1 is SGHRS and CDR2 YFSETQ. CDR3 bases: TGCGCCAGCAGCTTGCAAACTAGCGGGGGAGGTGATGAGCAGTTCTTC. Its translation is CASSLQTSGGGDEQFF.

The table lists this clonotype with many counts. This chain links TRBV5-1 with TRBJ1-4, with 7 nucleotides matching TRBD1. This CDR3 is built from 15 residues. The germline CDR1 and CDR2 sequences are SGHRS and YFSETQ. The V segment lost 5 bases and the J segment 5 bases; nucleotides outside the gene matches: 9. CDR3 amino acids: CASRDYRGSNEKLFF. The CDR3 DNA sequence: TGCGCCAGCAGGGATTACAGGGGATCGAATGAAAAACTGTTTTTT.

The sample holds many counts of this clonotype. Germline is not matched at one junction end, which may reflect a read error. CDR3 bases: TGTGCCAGCAGTTTAACAGGGTATAATGAGCAGTTCTTC. Translating it yields CASSLTGYNEQFF. The chain joins TRBV5-1 to TRBJ2-1; weak D call: TRBD1 (6 bases). Germline lookup yields CDR1 SGHRS and CDR2 YFSETQ. This CDR3 contains 13 residues.

This clonotype was seen repeatedly, ten times or more. The J gene is TRBJ1-2, the V gene TRBV5-1, with no clear D. CDR1 is SGHRS, CDR2 YFSETQ, per germline. The CDR3 is 13 residues long. The V gene lost 0 bases and the J gene lost 3 bases, with 6 bases spanning the gap. CDR3 sequence: CASSLGQDYGYTF. The CDR3 DNA is TGCGCCAGCAGCTTGGGGCAGGACTATGGCTACACCTTC.

Ten or more counts support this clonotype. The rearrangement uses TRBV20-1 and TRBJ2-3, with TRBD2 as a possible D gene (5 bases). Germline loops: CDR1 DFQATT, CDR2 SNEGSKA (reference sequence). CDR3 length equals 12 residues. Trimming removed 4 bases from V and 7 bases from J, with 12 bases in between. CDR3 residues: CSATSSGYTQYF. For the CDR3, the DNA is TGCAGTGCTACGAGCTCGGGGTATACGCAGTATTTT.

In its sample, this clonotype was seen many times. V usage is TRBV20-1 and J usage is TRBJ1-5; D unclear. Germline-derived CDR1 and CDR2 are DFQATT and SNEGSKA (reference sequence). There are 15 residues in the CDR3. Trimming removed 0 bases at V and 2 bases at J, with 11 bases between. The chain's CDR3 is CSARDMGPRNQPQHF. CDR3 sequence (DNA): TGCAGTGCTAGAGACATGGGCCCCCGCAATCAGCCCCAGCATTTT.

This clonotype was counted many times. V gene TRBV7-2 combines with J gene TRBJ2-3; no definite D call. V shed 2 bases and J shed 2 bases, with 11 bases lying between them. The CDR3 totals 15 residues. Looked up from germline, CDR1 is SGHTA and CDR2 is FQGNSA. CDR3 bases: TGTGCCAGCAGCTTATTGGGCAGTATCACAGATACGCAGTATTTT. It encodes CASSLLGSITDTQYF.

This clonotype has more than one count but fewer than ten. This CDR3 is CASSLDFPDTQYF. The CDR3 DNA reads as TGTGCCAGCAGCTTAGATTTCCCAGATACGCAGTATTTT. V gene TRBV11-3 combines with J gene TRBJ2-3, with D unresolved. CDR1 is SGHNT, CDR2 YENEEA, per germline. The ends were cut back, 0 bases at V and 4 bases at J, with 5 bases in the middle. The CDR3 spans 13 residues.

This chain uses TRBV4-1 with TRBJ2-7; D not resolved. The V end lost 1 base, the J end lost 6 bases, and 13 bases lay between the germline ends. The V gene's germline CDR1 is MGHRA and CDR2 YSYEKL. The CDR3 loop spans 14 amino acids. The CDR3 protein is CASSQVAVPREQYF. As DNA, the CDR3 is TGCGCCAGCAGCCAAGTCGCAGTGCCACGCGAGCAGTACTTC.

This clonotype was seen a few times. The chain carries TRBV28 and TRBJ1-5; D remains ambiguous. This CDR3 comprises 12 residues. V lost 2 bases to trimming and J lost 7 bases, with 6 bases between them. Germline CDR1 and CDR2: MDHEN and SYDVKM. In DNA, the CDR3 is TGTGCCAGCAGTTTAACTCGACAGCCCCAGCATTTT. This gives the protein CASSLTRQPQHF.

This clonotype was found many times. The chain is built from TRBV28 and TRBJ1-1; D remains ambiguous. The germline V and J ends were trimmed by 6 bases and 5 bases, with 10 bases remaining between them. The germline gives CDR1 MDHEN, CDR2 SYDVKM. The CDR3 runs 12 residues. Here the CDR3 reads CASSNLKTEAFF. In DNA, the CDR3 is TGTGCCAGCAGCAACCTAAAAACTGAAGCTTTCTTT.

As regards this clonotype: Possible read error: a much larger clone is one base away. This chain connects TRBV7-9 to TRBJ2-1, with TRBD2 identical over 10 bases. From germline, CDR1 is SEHNR and CDR2 FQNEAQ (reference sequence). The CDR3 is made up of 16 amino acids. V trimming: 5 bases; J trimming: 4 bases; junction bases outside the gene matches: 8. In DNA form, the CDR3 reads TGTGCCAGCAGCCTGCATACTAGCGGGGAGTACAATGAGCAGTTCTTC. The encoded protein is CASSLHTSGEYNEQFF. The full variable domain, with the rest looked up from reference TRBV7-9 and TRBJ2-1, is DTGVSQNPRHKITKRGQNVTFRCDPISEHNRLYWYRQTLGQGPEFLTYFQNEAQLEKSRLLSDRFSAERPKGSFSTLEIQRTEQGDSAMYLCASSLHTSGEYNEQFFGPGTRLTVL.

The sample holds a few counts of this clonotype. This rearrangement joins TRBV3-1 to TRBJ1-2; D remains ambiguous. Germline CDR1 is LGHDT and CDR2 is YNNKEL (reference sequence). This CDR3 has 12 amino acids. V was shortened by 3 bases and J by 5 bases, with 7 bases between the two germline ends. The CDR3, as DNA: TGTGCCAGCAGCCAGGACCGGTATGGCTACACCTTC. Translation: CASSQDRYGYTF.

This clonotype was observed many times. J is TRBJ1-4 and V is TRBV12-3 or TRBV12-4, with D hard to call. The ends were cut back, 8 bases at V and 8 bases at J, with 9 bases in the middle. The CDR3 runs to 11 residues. CDR3 sequence reads: CASCIEEKLFF. Here the CDR3 DNA reads TGTGCCAGCTGCATAGAAGAAAAACTGTTTTTT.

At least ten counts were recorded for this clonotype. The CDR3 here is CAISESGGRASGDTQYF. The CDR3 DNA reads as TGTGCCATCAGTGAGTCTGGCGGGAGGGCCTCGGGAGATACGCAGTATTTT. The rearrangement links TRBV10-3 to TRBJ2-3, with TRBD2 matching over 9 bases. Germline CDR1 is ENHRY and CDR2 is SYGVKD. The CDR3 length is 17 residues. The V gene end was trimmed by 0 bases and the J gene end by 5 bases; junction bases not matched to a gene: 9.